The 23 T cell receptor beta chains given below trace back to one sample, sequenced in a study of CD8+ T cells in alopecia areata. RNA extraction and reverse transcription yielded cDNA as sequencing template. Some clones are missing from TCRdb's copy, which holds only in-frame ones; the method was immunoSEQ multiplex PCR. Seen here are more than 110,000 clones, roughly 64% observed once, and the top ten hold under 6.5%. The sample was CD4+ T cells sorted from blood, taken at week 0. The source of these receptors is a human donor with alopecia areata.

The chain carries TRBV30 and TRBJ1-4, with D hard to call. The CDR3 runs to 12 residues. Germline values: CDR1 GTSNPN, CDR2 SVGIG (reference sequence). V was trimmed by 3 bases and J by 12 bases, leaving 14 bases between them. CDR3 in DNA: TGTGCCTGGAGCCTCTTGCAGCGAGAACTGTTTTTT. Protein sequence: CAWSLLQRELFF.

The rearrangement joins TRBV2 to TRBJ1-2; D call uncertain. V was cut by 1 base and J by 6 bases, with 15 bases left in between. CDR3 length: 15 amino acids. Germline V gives CDR1 SNHLY, CDR2 FYNNEI. The CDR3 protein is CASSEVSVPGDGYTF. The CDR3 DNA reads as TGTGCCAGCAGTGAAGTATCGGTTCCCGGCGATGGCTACACCTTC.

The CDR3 bases are TGCAGCGTAAATGTTGGAGGACTCTACGAGCAGTACTTC. Its translation is CSVNVGGLYEQYF. The genes are TRBV29-1 and TRBJ2-7, with D possibly TRBD2 on 5 matching bases. This CDR3 spans 13 amino acids. Trimming stripped 6 bases from V and 3 bases from J, with 15 bases between. CDR1 and CDR2 from the germline V gene are SQVTM and ANQGSEA.

This clone was observed a handful of times. The rearrangement links TRBV29-1 to TRBJ1-1, with a possible D match to TRBD1 (6 bases). This CDR3 is 14 amino acids long. CDR1 is SQVTM and CDR2 is ANQGSEA in the germline V gene. Trimming removed 4 bases from V and 1 base from J, with 13 bases in between. Here the CDR3 reads CSVAVAGANTEAFF. The CDR3, as DNA: TGCAGCGTTGCGGTTGCGGGGGCGAACACTGAAGCTTTCTTT.

The chain recombines TRBV30 with TRBJ2-5; D may match TRBD1 or TRBD2 (5 bases each). This CDR3 spans 12 amino acids. V was cut by 1 base and J by 4 bases, with 7 bases left in between. CDR1 and CDR2 from the germline V gene are GTSNPN and SVGIG (reference sequence). CDR3 residues: CAWSGGAETQYF. Written as DNA, the CDR3 is TGTGCCTGGAGTGGAGGGGCAGAGACCCAGTACTTC.

The rearrangement joins TRBV4-2 to TRBJ2-3; the match to TRBD2 covers 13 bases. In germline, CDR1 is LGHNA, CDR2 YNFKEQ. The J segment lost 2 bases and the V segment lost 4 bases, leaving 6 bases of the junction unmatched. The CDR3 spans 17 residues. The CDR3 DNA sequence: TGTGCCAGCAGCCCATCAGGGACTAGCGGGGACACAGATACGCAGTATTTT. Protein: CASSPSGTSGDTDTQYF.

The gene calls are TRBV30 and TRBJ1-5; TRBD1 might be the D (6 bases). The CDR3 has 17 amino acids. Deletions cut 1 base from V and 0 bases from J, with 16 bases between. The V gene's germline CDR1 is GTSNPN and CDR2 SVGIG (reference sequence). The CDR3: CAWSADRTAISNQPQHF. The CDR3 DNA reads TGTGCCTGGAGTGCCGACCGGACAGCGATTAGCAATCAGCCCCAGCATTTT. The variable domain in full, with the rest retrieved from reference TRBV30 and TRBJ1-5, is SQTIHQWPATLVQPVGSPLSLECTVEGTSNPNLYWYRQAAGRGLQLLFYSVGIGQISSEVPQNLSASRPQDRQFILSSKKLLLSDSGFYLCAWSADRTAISNQPQHFGDGTRLSIL.

The chain joins TRBV6-1 to TRBJ1-2; 9 bases fit TRBD1. The CDR3 loop spans 15 amino acids. Germline CDR1 MNHNS, CDR2 SASEGT. V lost 7 bases to trimming and J lost 0 bases; unmatched junction nucleotides: 6. The CDR3 spells CASKDRGPANYGYTF. The DNA of the CDR3 is TGTGCCAGCAAGGACAGGGGCCCTGCTAACTATGGCTACACCTTC.

A note on this clone: A junction boundary mismatches the germline segment, possibly from a read error. CDR3 nucleotides: TGTGCTAGCAGCATAGGGGGCGGCGAGCAGTTCTTC. Translating it yields CASSIGGGEQFF. V is TRBV7-7 and J is TRBJ2-1, with TRBD1 identical over 7 bases. The CDR3 has 12 amino acids. The germline V gene encodes CDR1 SSHAT and CDR2 FNYEAQ (reference sequence). Combining the CDR3 with reference TRBV7-7 and TRBJ2-1 gives the whole variable domain GAGVSQSPRYKVTKRGQDVTLRCDPISSHATLYWYQQALGQGPEFLTYFNYEAQPDKSGLPSDRFSAERPEGSISTLTIQRTEQRDSAMYRCASSIGGGEQFFGPGTRLTVL.

The rearrangement joins TRBV7-2 to TRBJ1-1; 8 positions agree with TRBD1. From germline, CDR1 is SGHTA and CDR2 FQGNSA. J lost 3 bases, V lost 3 bases, and 3 bases had no gene match. The CDR3 spans 14 residues. CDR3 in amino acids: CASSFTGGDTEAFF. Here the CDR3 DNA reads TGTGCCAGCAGCTTCACAGGGGGGGACACTGAAGCTTTCTTT.

The chain couples TRBV4-1 to TRBJ2-3, with unresolved D. V lost 6 bases and J 0 bases, leaving 10 bases between the germline ends. Germline V gene data show CDR1 as MGHRA and CDR2 as YSYEKL. This CDR3 has 14 residues. The CDR3 DNA reads TGCGCCAGCAGGGACCCTCCGAGCACAGATACGCAGTATTTT. Translation gives CASRDPPSTDTQYF.

V usage is TRBV4-1 and J usage is TRBJ1-6; D unresolved. CDR3 length equals 15 residues. V gave up 0 bases and J gave up 9 bases, with 12 bases separating them. The germline V gene encodes CDR1 MGHRA and CDR2 YSYEKL. The CDR3: CASSQESARPSPLHF. The CDR3 bases are TGCGCCAGCAGCCAAGAAAGCGCCCGGCCTTCACCCCTCCACTTT.

V is TRBV6-6 and J is TRBJ1-5; tentative D call: TRBD1 (5 bases). The CDR3 contains 15 residues. CDR1 and CDR2 from the germline V gene are MNHNY and SVGAGI (reference sequence). The ends were cut back, 0 bases at V and 5 bases at J, with 11 bases in the middle. The CDR3 sequence: CASSYSIGGYQPQHF. CDR3 nucleotides: TGTGCCAGCAGTTACTCGATCGGGGGTTATCAGCCCCAGCATTTT.

This clone has just a few counts. This chain connects TRBV11-2 to TRBJ2-1; D gene unclear. This CDR3 has 12 amino acids. V was shortened by 6 bases and J by 9 bases, with 12 bases between the two germline ends. The germline V gene encodes CDR1 SGHAT and CDR2 FQNNGV. The CDR3 DNA reads as TGTGCCAGCAGAACCCAGTTTGGTGAGCAGTTCTTC. Amino acids: CASRTQFGEQFF. The complete variable domain, with remaining parts taken from reference TRBV11-2 and TRBJ2-1, reads EAGVAQSPRYKIIEKRQSVAFWCNPISGHATLYWYQQILGQGPKLLIQFQNNGVVDDSQLPKDRFSAERLKGVDSTLKIQPAKLEDSAVYLCASRTQFGEQFFGPGTRLTVL.

The gene calls are TRBV30 and TRBJ1-5, with D uncertain. V lost 0 bases and J lost 7, with 10 bases in between. Germline CDR1 is GTSNPN and CDR2 is SVGIG (reference sequence). This CDR3 comprises 13 residues. The CDR3 loop reads CAWSVMGRQPQHF. In nucleotides, the CDR3 is TGTGCCTGGAGTGTAATGGGAAGACAGCCCCAGCATTTT.

The J gene is TRBJ1-6, the V gene TRBV5-4, with TRBD1 identical over 10 bases. CDR1 and CDR2 (germline): SGHNT, YYREEE (reference sequence). The CDR3 runs to 15 residues. The J segment lost 8 bases and the V segment lost 0 bases, leaving 2 bases of the junction unmatched. For the CDR3, the DNA is TGTGCCAGCAGCTTGGGACAGGGGGCGGATTCACCCCTCCACTTT. Protein sequence: CASSLGQGADSPLHF.

The V call is TRBV19, the J call TRBJ1-3, with D possibly TRBD1 on 6 matching bases. Trimming cost V 5 bases and J 0 bases, with 11 bases left between them. The CDR3 contains 15 residues. CDR1 is LNHDA and CDR2 is SQIVND in the germline V gene (reference sequence). CDR3 region: CASSLRQASGNTIYF. CDR3 nucleotide sequence: TGTGCCAGTAGTCTTCGACAGGCCTCTGGAAACACCATATATTTT. Drawing the rest from reference TRBV19 and TRBJ1-3, the complete variable domain is DGGITQSPKYLFRKEGQNVTLSCEQNLNHDAMYWYRQDPGQGLRLIYYSQIVNDFQKGDIAEGYSVSREKKESFPLTVTSAQKNPTAFYLCASSLRQASGNTIYFGEGSWLTVV.

The genes are TRBV29-1 and TRBJ2-2; D remains ambiguous. V shed 2 bases and J shed 7 bases, with 8 bases lying between them. This CDR3 is 12 amino acids long. Germline V CDR1 and CDR2: SQVTM, ANQGSEA. The CDR3 is CSVELWGGELFF. The CDR3 region has the DNA TGCAGCGTTGAACTGTGGGGCGGGGAGCTGTTTTTT.

The rearrangement links TRBV5-6 to TRBJ2-7; 10 bases line up with TRBD1. V was pared by 0 bases and J by 2 bases, with 2 bases of the junction left unmatched. Germline CDR1 reads SGHDT; CDR2 reads YYEEEE. The CDR3 contains 15 residues. This CDR3 is CASSLVGTGAYEQYF. As DNA, the CDR3 is TGTGCCAGCAGCTTGGTTGGGACAGGGGCCTACGAGCAGTACTTC.

The chain is built from TRBV2 and TRBJ1-2; D is possibly TRBD1 (5 bases). This CDR3 spans 12 amino acids. Germline V lookup: CDR1 SNHLY, CDR2 FYNNEI. Trimming took off 3 bases at V and 10 bases at J, with 12 bases between the two ends. The CDR3 sequence: CASSDPPGAYTF. CDR3 in DNA: TGTGCCAGCAGTGATCCCCCCGGGGCCTACACCTTC.

This clone showed up just a few times. The rearrangement links TRBV7-2 to TRBJ1-2; D unresolved. Germline V gene sequence: CDR1 SGHTA, CDR2 FQGNSA. There are 15 residues in the CDR3. The V and J ends lost 2 bases and 4 bases respectively, with 14 bases between them. CDR3 sequence (DNA): TGTGCCAGCAGCTTACCCCGGGTCATAGGCTATGGCTACACCTTC. It specifies CASSLPRVIGYGYTF.

This clone was counted between two and nine times. This chain connects TRBV19 to TRBJ1-5, with 7 bases aligning to TRBD1. With V trimmed by 10 bases and J by 5 bases, 5 bases remained unmatched. Germline CDR1 is LNHDA and CDR2 is SQIVND (reference sequence). This CDR3 spans 12 amino acids. This CDR3 is CATRGLDQPQHF. The CDR3 DNA reads TGTGCCACCAGGGGGTTGGATCAGCCCCAGCATTTT. The full variable domain, completed using reference TRBV19 and TRBJ1-5, is DGGITQSPKYLFRKEGQNVTLSCEQNLNHDAMYWYRQDPGQGLRLIYYSQIVNDFQKGDIAEGYSVSREKKESFPLTVTSAQKNPTAFYLCATRGLDQPQHFGDGTRLSIL.

The table lists this clone with a few counts. This chain uses TRBV7-2 with TRBJ1-4; no definite D call. The V gene lost 5 bases and the J gene lost 7 bases, with 8 bases spanning the gap. The CDR3 contains 12 residues. CDR1 and CDR2 (germline): SGHTA, FQGNSA. This CDR3 reads CASSPGLEKLFF. Written as DNA, the CDR3 is TGTGCCAGCAGCCCGGGTCTTGAAAAACTGTTTTTT.